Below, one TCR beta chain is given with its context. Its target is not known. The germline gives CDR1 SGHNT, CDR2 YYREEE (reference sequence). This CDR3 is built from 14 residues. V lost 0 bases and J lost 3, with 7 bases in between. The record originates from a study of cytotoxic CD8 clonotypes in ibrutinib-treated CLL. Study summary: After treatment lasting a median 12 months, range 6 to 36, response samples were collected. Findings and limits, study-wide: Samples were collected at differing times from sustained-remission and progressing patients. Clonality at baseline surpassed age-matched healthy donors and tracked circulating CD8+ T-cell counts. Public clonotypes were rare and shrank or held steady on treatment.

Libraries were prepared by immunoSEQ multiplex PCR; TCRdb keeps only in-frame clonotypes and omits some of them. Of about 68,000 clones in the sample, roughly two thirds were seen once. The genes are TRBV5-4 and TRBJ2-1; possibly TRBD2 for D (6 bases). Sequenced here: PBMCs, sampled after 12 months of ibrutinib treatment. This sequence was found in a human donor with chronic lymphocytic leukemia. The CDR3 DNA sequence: TGTGCCAGCAGCTTGGGCGGGGACTACAATGAGCAGTTCTTC. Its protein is CASSLGGDYNEQFF.